This T cell receptor (beta chain) stems from a study of metastatic and nonmetastatic thyroid tumors. For the study at large: It was across blood and tumor or nodule tissue from malignant and benign thyroid patients that repertoires were compared. Study-level points and caveats: Malignant tumors reportedly showed significantly higher TCR beta diversity than benign nodules in both blood and tumor.

This CDR3 is 15 amino acids long. From germline, CDR1 is KGHSH and CDR2 LQKENI. Trimming cost V 3 bases and J 4 bases, with 15 bases left between them. In the authors' workflow: Construction of a distant-metastasis classifier for papillary thyroid cancer relied on CDR3 differences across clinicopathological groups. From the PCR reads, TCRdb re-called clones with MiXCR. TCRdb's processing, not the study's, gives the V and J calls here. The sample has several thousand clones; over 2.5% are singletons. This clone has ten or more counts. The antigen is unknown. Each patient came to thyroid surgery without any prior treatment (of any kind).

The chain combines TRBV18 with TRBJ1-1; a weak D match, TRBD1 (5 bases). Sequencing input: tumor tissue. This TCR came from a female donor with papillary thyroid cancer or a benign thyroid nodule (not recorded which). Some clones in this sample may be carry-over from other donors' samples. The CDR3: CASSPLVTGITEAFF. The CDR3 nucleotides are TGTGCCAGCTCACCGCTGGTAACAGGAATCACTGAAGCTTTCTTT.